The sequence of this T cell receptor (beta chain) was determined in a study of cytomegalovirus exposure and HLA in healthy donors. The study's findings and limits: Most CMV-associated TCR beta chains appeared HLA-restricted in a later analysis. A prior analysis recorded that most TCR beta V segments were productive about 87% or about 30% of the time.

V was trimmed by 5 bases and J by 1 base, leaving 14 bases between them. The CDR3 sequence is 15 residues long. Germline CDR1 is SGHVS and CDR2 is FNYEAQ. The primer mix had 60 Vbeta and 13 Jbeta primers. Study processing details: An analysis performed later counted 74 million or so unique TCR beta chains (around 10 million of them shared). Measured with immunoSEQ multiplex PCR; TCRdb has only the in-frame clones, and not every one. The V and J calls and clone size come from that table; D and trimming were worked out from the DNA. The repertoire holds about 110,000 clones, with 70% to 85% as singletons. Concerning this clone: Its antigen is not identified.

This rearrangement joins TRBV7-6 to TRBJ2-5; tentatively, D is TRBD2 (6 bases). The TCR sequence derives from a man aged 25 to 40 in good health and CMV-seropositive. The sequenced sample was PBMCs. The CDR3: CASSPNPGAQETQYF. The CDR3 DNA is TGTGCCAGCAGCCCAAACCCGGGAGCCCAAGAGACCCAGTACTTC.